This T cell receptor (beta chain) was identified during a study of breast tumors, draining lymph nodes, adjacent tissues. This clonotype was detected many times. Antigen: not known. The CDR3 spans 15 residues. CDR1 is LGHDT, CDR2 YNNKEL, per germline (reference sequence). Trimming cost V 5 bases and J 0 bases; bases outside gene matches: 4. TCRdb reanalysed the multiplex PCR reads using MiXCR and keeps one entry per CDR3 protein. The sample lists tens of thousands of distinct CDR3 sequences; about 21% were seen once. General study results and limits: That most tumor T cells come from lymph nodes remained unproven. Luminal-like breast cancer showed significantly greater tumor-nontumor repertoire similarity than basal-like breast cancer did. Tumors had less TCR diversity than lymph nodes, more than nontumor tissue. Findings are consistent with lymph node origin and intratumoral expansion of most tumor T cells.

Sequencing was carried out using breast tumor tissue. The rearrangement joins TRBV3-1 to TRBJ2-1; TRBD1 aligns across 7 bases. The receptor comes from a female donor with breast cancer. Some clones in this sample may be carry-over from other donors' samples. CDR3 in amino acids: CASSWDSYSYNEQFF. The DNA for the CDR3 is TGTGCCAGCAGCTGGGACAGCTACTCCTACAATGAGCAGTTCTTC.